This TCR beta chain emerged from a study of T cells in narcolepsy. Whole-study results and caveats: Reportedly, autoreactive clonotypes were serially detected in patients' blood but not controls'.

In regard to this clone: The antigen remains unidentified.

Data came from immunoSEQ multiplex PCR; TCRdb stores just in-frame clones and leaves some out. The sample shows about 33,000 clones, roughly 90% of them seen only once. Germline CDR1 reads SGHVS; CDR2 reads FQNEAQ. With 9 bases removed from V and 7 bases from J, the gap between germline ends came to 19 bases. CDR3 length: 14 amino acids. The chain has TRBV7-8 and TRBJ1-5; D unresolved. The material sequenced was CD45RA- memory CD4+ T cells from PBMCs. The origin of this receptor is a human donor with narcolepsy. CDR3 protein: CASMPGGLDQPQHF. Here the CDR3 DNA reads TGTGCCAGTATGCCCGGAGGGCTTGACCAGCCCCAGCATTTT.